These 17 T cell receptor beta chains originate from one sample sequenced in a study of blood T cell repertoires in COVID-19. The repertoire was sequenced with immunoSEQ multiplex PCR; TCRdb's copy has only in-frame clones and lacks some. The table lists some 270,000 clones, 70% to 90% of them singletons. Material: peripheral blood. These receptors were taken from a woman in her 70s with acute or convalescent COVID-19.

The chain joins TRBV10-3 to TRBJ2-2, with D possibly TRBD1 on 7 matching bases. With 4 bases removed from V and 4 bases from J, the gap between germline ends came to 13 bases. The CDR3 is made up of 15 amino acids. Germline CDR1 reads ENHRY; CDR2 reads SYGVKD. CDR3 loop: CAISGRDSSTGELFF. The CDR3 coding sequence is TGTGCCATCAGTGGGCGGGACAGTAGCACCGGGGAGCTGTTTTTT.

This clone was detected only once. This sequence joins TRBV18 and TRBJ2-7, with TRBD1 as a possible D gene (5 bases). CDR3 length: 13 residues. The germline V gene has CDR1 KGHSH and CDR2 LQKENI. Trimming pared 6 bases from V and 2 bases from J, leaving 11 bases between. CDR3 sequence: CASSPGPAYEQYF. In DNA, the CDR3 is TGTGCCAGCTCCCCAGGGCCCGCCTACGAGCAGTACTTC.

This clone showed up just once. The chain is built from TRBV7-8 and TRBJ1-5; 10 positions agree with TRBD1. The CDR3 runs to 17 residues. V shed 5 bases, J shed 4 bases, and the junction held 11 bases outside the gene matches. CDR1 is SGHVS, CDR2 FQNEAQ, per germline. The CDR3 DNA sequence: TGTGCCAGCAGCCAAACCGGGACAGGGGAGAGAAATCAGCCCCAGCATTTT. Translating gives CASSQTGTGERNQPQHF.

The chain carries TRBV5-1 and TRBJ1-1, with unresolved D. The V gene lost 4 bases and the J gene lost 5 bases, with 15 bases spanning the gap. The CDR3 is 14 residues long. Germline values: CDR1 SGHRS, CDR2 YFSETQ. The CDR3 DNA reads as TGCGCCAGCAGCCGCGGACGGACGGGGACTGAAGCTTTCTTT. Its protein product is CASSRGRTGTEAFF.

CDR3 coding DNA: TGCGTAGTCGGAGGAGAAAACATTCAGTACTTC. Translated: CVVGGENIQYF. The V gene is TRBV20-1, the J gene TRBJ2-4, with a weak D call TRBD2 (5 bases). This CDR3 is 11 amino acids long. Germline CDR1 and CDR2: DFQATT and SNEGSKA (reference sequence).

For this clone: Other DNA variants within this sample encode the same CDR3. V is TRBV2 and J is TRBJ1-4; maybe TRBD1 (5 bases). The CDR3 runs 14 residues. Germline CDR1 is SNHLY and CDR2 is FYNNEI. V was clipped by 4 bases and J by 5 bases, with 11 bases between them. CDR3 DNA sequence: TGTGCCAGCAGTGGCGGGACGGGGAATGAAAAACTGTTTTTT. This gives the protein CASSGGTGNEKLFF.

This clone was found a few times. In nucleotides, the CDR3 is TGTGCCTGTGCAGGGGGCACTGAAGCTTTCTTT. It specifies CACAGGTEAFF. The V call is TRBV30, the J call TRBJ1-1; 7 bases agree with TRBD1. This CDR3 has 11 amino acids. Germline V gene lookup returns CDR1 GTSNPN and CDR2 SVGIG (reference sequence). V was pared by 6 bases and J by 4 bases, with 2 bases of the junction left unmatched.

The CDR3 sequence: CASRLGQGSTEAFF. The CDR3 DNA reads TGTGCCAGCAGACTCGGACAGGGGAGTACTGAAGCTTTCTTT. This chain joins TRBV6-5 and TRBJ1-1; TRBD1 matches 9 bases. CDR1 and CDR2 from the germline V gene are MNHEY and SVGAGI. V lost 6 bases, J lost 5 bases, and 7 bases stayed unmatched. The CDR3 is 14 amino acids.

Comments on this clone: An end of the junction differs from the germline gene, which may be a read error. The chain has TRBV3-1 (or the pseudogene TRBV3-2) and TRBJ2-2, with a possible D match to TRBD2 (5 bases). CDR1 and CDR2 (germline): LGHDT, YNNKEL (reference sequence). CDR3 length: 14 amino acids. The CDR3, as DNA: TGTGCCAGCAGCCAGACGGGGAACCCCGGGGAGCTGTTTTTT. Residues: CASSQTGNPGELFF.

This clone appeared a few times. This chain uses TRBV6-5 with TRBJ1-3; TRBD1 matches at 7 bases. Per germline, CDR1 MNHEY and CDR2 SVGAGI. V gave up 10 bases and J gave up 2 bases; unmatched junction bases: 8. The CDR3 sequence is 14 residues long. The CDR3 region has the DNA TGTGCCACCAGACGACAGGGCACTGGAAACACCATATATTTT. As protein: CATRRQGTGNTIYF.

Written as DNA, the CDR3 is TGTGCCAGTAGCGGGGGGGCCAATGAGCAGTTCTTC. Amino acid sequence: CASSGGANEQFF. The V gene is TRBV30, the J gene TRBJ2-1; the match to TRBD2 covers 11 bases. Germline V CDR1 and CDR2: GTSNPN, SVGIG (reference sequence). With V trimmed by 8 bases and J by 6 bases, 3 bases remained unmatched. The CDR3 contains 12 residues.

This clone occurred once. This chain connects TRBV5-8 to TRBJ1-5; D remains ambiguous. CDR3 length equals 12 residues. Germline V gene data show CDR1 as SGHTS and CDR2 as YDEGEE. The V gene lost 4 bases and the J gene lost 7 bases, with 9 bases spanning the gap. Here the CDR3 reads CASSRGEQPQHF. The CDR3 DNA reads TGTGCCAGCAGCCGGGGAGAACAGCCCCAGCATTTT.

This clone has just a few counts. Other DNA sequences in the same sample also yield this CDR3. This chain joins TRBV12-3 or TRBV12-4 and TRBJ1-1; D gene ambiguous. V lost 2 bases and J lost 1, with 5 bases in between. This CDR3 spans 13 amino acids. The CDR3 nucleotides are TGTGCCAGCAGTTTACGGGGGAACACTGAAGCTTTCTTT. Translated, it gives CASSLRGNTEAFF.

The chain combines TRBV2 with TRBJ2-3; 8 nucleotides match TRBD1. Germline CDR1 SNHLY, CDR2 FYNNEI. The trim removed 5 bases at V and 2 bases at J, leaving 9 bases unmatched. The CDR3 totals 16 residues. The CDR3 bases are TGTGCCAGCAGTCCTCCCCCGGGACAGGACACAGATACGCAGTATTTT. It encodes CASSPPPGQDTDTQYF. The variable domain in full, completed from reference TRBV2 and TRBJ2-3, reads EPEVTQTPSHQVTQMGQEVILRCVPISNHLYFYWYRQILGQKVEFLVSFYNNEISEKSEIFDDQFSVERPDGSNFTLKIRSTKLEDSAMYFCASSPPPGQDTDTQYFGPGTRLTVL.

In nucleotides, the CDR3 is TGTGCCAGCTCACCCGGGGAGGCGGTAAGAAATTCACCCCTCCACTTT. Protein product: CASSPGEAVRNSPLHF. The chain couples TRBV18 to TRBJ1-6; D gene ambiguous. Trimming removed 3 bases from V and 7 bases from J, with 16 bases in between. The CDR3 is 16 amino acids. In germline, CDR1 is KGHSH, CDR2 LQKENI.

This clone has more than one count but fewer than ten. This chain joins TRBV12-5 and TRBJ1-3, with D uncertain. CDR3 length: 12 residues. Per the germline V gene, CDR1 is LGHNT and CDR2 is FRNRAP. Between the trimmed V and J ends, which lost 0 bases and 9 bases, there was a span of 6 bases. The CDR3 region is CASGLVPGTIYF. CDR3 coding DNA: TGTGCTAGTGGTTTGGTACCGGGCACCATATATTTT.

The chain joins TRBV19 to TRBJ1-3; TRBD1 matches 8 bases. Germline V gene sequence: CDR1 LNHDA, CDR2 SQIVND (reference sequence). The J segment lost 0 bases and the V segment lost 9 bases, leaving 7 bases of the junction unmatched. The CDR3 has 15 residues. The CDR3 loop reads CASGDRLTSGNTIYF. CDR3 sequence (DNA): TGTGCCAGCGGGGACAGGCTGACCTCTGGAAACACCATATATTTT.